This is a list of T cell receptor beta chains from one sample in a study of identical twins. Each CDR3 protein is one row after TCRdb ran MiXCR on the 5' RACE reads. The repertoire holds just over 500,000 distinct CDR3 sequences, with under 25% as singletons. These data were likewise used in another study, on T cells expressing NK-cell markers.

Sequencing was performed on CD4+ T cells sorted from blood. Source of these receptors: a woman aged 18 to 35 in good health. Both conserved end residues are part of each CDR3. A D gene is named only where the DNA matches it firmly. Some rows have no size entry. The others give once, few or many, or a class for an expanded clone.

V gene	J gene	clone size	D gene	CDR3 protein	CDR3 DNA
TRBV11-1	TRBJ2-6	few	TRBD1	CASSLAPGGTGGANVLTF	TGTGCCAGCAGCTTAGCGCCAGGGGGCACAGGTGGGGCCAACGTCCTGACTTTC
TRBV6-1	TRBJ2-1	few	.	CASTPGEGYNEQFF	TGTGCCAGCACCCCAGGGGAGGGTTACAATGAGCAGTTCTTC
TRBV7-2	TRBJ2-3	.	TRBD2	CASTTFGGGPHTQYF	TGTGCCAGCACCACCTTCGGGGGAGGGCCGCATACGCAGTATTTT
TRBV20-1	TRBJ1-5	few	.	CSARPPNQPQHF	TGCAGTGCTAGGCCCCCTAATCAGCCCCAGCATTTT
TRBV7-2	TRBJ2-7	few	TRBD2	CASRGPTSASYEQYF	TGTGCCAGCAGAGGGCCGACTAGCGCCTCCTACGAGCAGTACTTC
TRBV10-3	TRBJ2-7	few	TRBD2	CAITNGTSYEQYF	TGTGCCATCACGAACGGGACTAGCTACGAGCAGTACTTC
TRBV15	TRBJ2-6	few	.	CATSREGGAGANVLTF	TGTGCCACCAGCAGAGAGGGGGGTGCTGGGGCCAACGTCCTGACTTTC
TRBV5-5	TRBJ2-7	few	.	CASSLASGYEQYF	TGTGCCAGCAGCTTGGCCAGCGGCTACGAGCAGTACTTC
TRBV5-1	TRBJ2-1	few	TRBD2	CASSRGLEGVQEQFF	TGCGCCAGCAGCCGGGGACTAGAGGGGGTGCAGGAGCAGTTCTTC
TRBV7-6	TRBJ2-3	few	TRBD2	CASSLLASGRSTDTQYF	TGTGCCAGCAGCTTATTGGCTAGCGGGAGATCAACAGATACGCAGTATTTT
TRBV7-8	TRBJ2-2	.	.	CASSSAMGQHTGELFF	TGTGCCAGCAGCTCAGCGATGGGGCAGCACACCGGGGAGCTGTTTTTT